This paragraph covers one TCR beta chain sequence. Its antigen is still unknown. These data belong to a study of CD8+CD57+ T cells in acquired aplastic anemia. In the study overall: Sorted CD4+ and CD8+ cells gave a mean 3.2 ug DNA, range about 0.19 to 27.4 ug. Roughly 9.9 million reads, on average, were obtained for CD4+ cells from healthy donors.

Study results and caveats: Fewer than 35 sequences, all CD8+ CDR3, were shared between patients and controls. Patients and controls were not found to differ significantly in CD8+ Simpson's diversity.

After removal of 3 bases from V and 6 bases from J, the junction contained 10 bases not matched to a gene. Germline V gives CDR1 DFQATT, CDR2 SNEGSKA (reference sequence). This CDR3 is built from 15 residues. Template material for TCR beta VDJ and CDR3 profiling consisted of genomic DNA. TCRdb itself ran the reads through MiXCR, one entry per CDR3 protein. In the table there are more than 150,000 distinct CDR3 sequences, approximately 45% of which are singletons. The gene calls are TRBV20-1 and TRBJ2-7; 11 bases are a match to TRBD2. This TCR was sampled from a human donor in good health. The sequenced sample was sorted CD4+, CD8+, or CD8+CD57+ T cells (not recorded which) from PBMCs. The CDR3 here is CSASGPLAGVGEQYF. In DNA form, the CDR3 reads TGCAGTGCTAGTGGTCCACTAGCGGGAGTCGGCGAGCAGTACTTC.